This passage covers 17 T cell receptor beta chains from one sample sequenced in a study of T cell responses to AZD1222 COVID-19 vaccine. The data were produced by immunoSEQ multiplex PCR, yet TCRdb's version contains in-frame clones alone and is incomplete. Among around 200,000 clones listed, around nine tenths were seen once. Sample: peripheral blood, taken on day 0 of AZD1222 vaccination. Receptor source: an adult in good health.

The chain employs TRBV6-2 or TRBV6-3 and TRBJ2-4; D possibly uses TRBD1 or TRBD2 (5 bases each). The V gene lost 4 bases and the J gene lost 1 base, with 11 bases spanning the gap. The CDR3 runs to 15 residues. CDR1 is MNHEY and CDR2 is SVGEGT in the germline V gene. Here the CDR3 reads CASSWDRGAKNIQYF. CDR3 coding DNA: TGTGCCAGCAGTTGGGACCGAGGGGCCAAAAACATTCAGTACTTC.

J is TRBJ2-7 and V is TRBV5-1, with D unclear. Germline values: CDR1 SGHRS, CDR2 YFSETQ. The V end was cut by 3 bases, the J end by 9 bases, with 13 bases between. The length of the CDR3 is 12 residues. The CDR3 region is CASSSHETGQYF. CDR3 DNA sequence: TGCGCCAGCAGCTCGCATGAGACGGGGCAGTACTTC.

The gene calls are TRBV29-1 and TRBJ2-1; 11 bases align to TRBD2. The length of the CDR3 is 12 residues. CDR1 is SQVTM and CDR2 is ANQGSEA in the germline V gene. V was pared by 4 bases and J by 9 bases, with 2 bases of the junction left unmatched. As DNA, the CDR3 is TGCAGCGTTGTAGCGGGGGGGCGTGAGCAGTTCTTC. Translated, it gives CSVVAGGREQFF.

CDR3 protein: CASSQAKSNQPQHF. DNA of the CDR3: TGCGCCAGCAGCCAAGCCAAGAGCAATCAGCCCCAGCATTTT. This chain uses TRBV4-3 with TRBJ1-5; D is ambiguous. The CDR3 covers 14 residues. Germline loops: CDR1 LGHNA, CDR2 YSLEER. V lost 1 base and J lost 1, with 5 bases in between.

A single count supports this clone. The chain has TRBV27 and TRBJ2-2; no reliable D call. Germline assignment: CDR1 MNHEY and CDR2 SMNVEV (reference sequence). The length of the CDR3 is 11 residues. Trimming shortened V by 8 bases and J by 8 bases, and 9 bases separated the two germline ends. The CDR3 region has the DNA TGTGCCAGCCTTATAAAGGGGGAGCTGTTTTTT. It is translated as CASLIKGELFF.

In this sample, this clone turned up once. The chain is built from TRBV5-1 and TRBJ2-1, with TRBD1 matching 11 bases. V was clipped by 1 base and J by 9 bases; unmatched bases: 9. CDR1 is SGHRS, CDR2 YFSETQ, per germline. CDR3 length equals 16 residues. For the CDR3, the DNA is TGCGCCAGCAGCTTGATGACCGGGACAGGGGGAGGTGAGCAGTTCTTC. This sequence encodes CASSLMTGTGGGEQFF.

V is TRBV13 and J is TRBJ1-3, with D possibly matching TRBD1 (6 bases). CDR3 size: 16 residues. Trimming pared 4 bases from V and 1 base from J, leaving 14 bases between. Germline CDR1 PRHDT, CDR2 FYEKMQ (reference sequence). The CDR3 is CASSSASGTSGNTIYF. CDR3 coding DNA: TGTGCCAGCAGCTCCGCCTCCGGGACATCTGGAAACACCATATATTTT. Filled out from reference TRBV13 and TRBJ1-3, the complete variable domain reads AAGVIQSPRHLIKEKRETATLKCYPIPRHDTVYWYQQGPGQDPQFLISFYEKMQSDKGSIPDRFSAQQFSDYHSELNMSSLELGDSALYFCASSSASGTSGNTIYFGEGSWLTVV.

V usage is TRBV27 and J usage is TRBJ1-2; D gene uncertain. Trimming cost V 7 bases and J 3 bases, with 15 bases left between them. The CDR3 length is 14 residues. Germline V lookup: CDR1 MNHEY, CDR2 SMNVEV (reference sequence). As DNA, the CDR3 is TGTGCCAGCAAGGCGGCGGGGAAGGACTATGGCTACACCTTC. Amino acid sequence: CASKAAGKDYGYTF.

V is TRBV5-6 and J is TRBJ2-2, with TRBD1 as a possible D gene (5 bases). The CDR3 length is 17 residues. Germline-derived CDR1 and CDR2 are SGHDT and YYEEEE. V was shortened by 3 bases and J by 6 bases, with 21 bases between the two germline ends. Here the CDR3 DNA reads TGTGCCAGCAGCTCATATACCATTGACAGATTGGCCGGGGAGCTGTTTTTT. Its protein is CASSSYTIDRLAGELFF.

V usage is TRBV4-1 and J usage is TRBJ1-1; no firm D call. The V end was cut by 3 bases, the J end by 8 bases, with 10 bases between. The CDR3 spans 12 residues. Germline loops: CDR1 MGHRA, CDR2 YSYEKL. For the CDR3, the DNA is TGCGCCAGCAGCCAGGGAGCTTACGAAGCTTTCTTT. Translating it yields CASSQGAYEAFF.

The genes are TRBV7-2 and TRBJ1-2; D is perhaps TRBD1 (5 bases). The CDR3 runs to 16 residues. Germline V CDR1 and CDR2: SGHTA, FQGNSA. Trimming stripped 5 bases from V and 4 bases from J, with 20 bases between. The CDR3: CASSLEGLHSIYGYTF. CDR3 DNA sequence: TGTGCCAGCAGCCTCGAGGGGTTGCATTCGATCTATGGCTACACCTTC.

The J gene is TRBJ2-2, the V gene TRBV5-8; maybe TRBD1 (6 bases). Germline-derived CDR1 and CDR2 are SGHTS and YDEGEE. Trimming took off 4 bases at V and 8 bases at J, with 21 bases between the two ends. The CDR3 totals 16 residues. CDR3 in DNA: TGTGCCAGCAGCCCGCCTAGACTCCGGGACAAAGGGGAGCTGTTTTTT. Translated: CASSPPRLRDKGELFF. The variable domain in full, completed from reference TRBV5-8 and TRBJ2-2, reads EAGVTQSPTHLIKTRGQQATLRCSPISGHTSVYWYQQALGLGLQFLLWYDEGEERNRGNFPPRFSGRQFPNYSSELNVNALELEDSALYLCASSPPRLRDKGELFFGEGSRLTVL.

This clone appeared once. This rearrangement joins TRBV6-5 to TRBJ1-1, with 7 bases that match TRBD1. Germline trimming cut 7 bases from V and 5 bases from J; bases unmatched to any gene: 4. The CDR3 runs 12 residues. CDR1 MNHEY and CDR2 SVGAGI come from the germline V gene. As DNA, the CDR3 is TGTGCCAGCAATCAGGGGGGTACTGAAGCTTTCTTT. This codes for CASNQGGTEAFF.

The V gene is TRBV6-5, the J gene TRBJ2-7; 7 bases fit TRBD1. Germline CDR1 and CDR2: MNHEY and SVGAGI. This CDR3 spans 15 amino acids. V shed 6 bases and J 5 bases; nucleotides not matched to a gene: 13. CDR3 in amino acids: CASRPTRQGPHEQYF. The CDR3 nucleotides are TGTGCCAGCAGACCTACTAGACAGGGTCCCCACGAGCAGTACTTC.

The chain carries TRBV15 and TRBJ1-2; possible D gene TRBD1, 6 bases. The length of the CDR3 is 14 residues. The germline V gene has CDR1 LNHNV and CDR2 YYDKDF (reference sequence). V gave up 5 bases and J gave up 5 bases, with 15 bases separating them. CDR3: CATSRSGGRYGYTF. The CDR3 DNA sequence: TGTGCCACCAGCCGTAGTGGGGGGCGGTATGGCTACACCTTC. Variable domain in full (rest from reference TRBV15 and TRBJ1-2): DAMVIQNPRYQVTQFGKPVTLSCSQTLNHNVMYWYQQKSSQAPKLLFHYYDKDFNNEADTPDNFQSRRPNTSFCFLDIRSPGLGDTAMYLCATSRSGGRYGYTFGSGTRLTVV.

The V and J genes are TRBV28 and TRBJ1-1; 7 bases are shared with TRBD1. V was clipped by 7 bases and J by 1 base; unmatched bases: 12. The germline V gene has CDR1 MDHEN and CDR2 SYDVKM. The CDR3 has 16 amino acids. CDR3 region: CASTLFDRVRNTEAFF. Written as DNA, the CDR3 is TGTGCCAGCACCCTCTTTGACAGGGTTCGGAACACTGAAGCTTTCTTT.

The V gene is TRBV18, the J gene TRBJ1-2; D not resolved. CDR1 is KGHSH, CDR2 LQKENI, per germline. The CDR3 totals 13 residues. V was pared by 1 base and J by 8 bases, with 11 bases between. The CDR3 sequence: CASSPLGVDGYTF. The CDR3 nucleotides are TGTGCCAGCTCACCACTCGGGGTGGACGGCTACACCTTC.